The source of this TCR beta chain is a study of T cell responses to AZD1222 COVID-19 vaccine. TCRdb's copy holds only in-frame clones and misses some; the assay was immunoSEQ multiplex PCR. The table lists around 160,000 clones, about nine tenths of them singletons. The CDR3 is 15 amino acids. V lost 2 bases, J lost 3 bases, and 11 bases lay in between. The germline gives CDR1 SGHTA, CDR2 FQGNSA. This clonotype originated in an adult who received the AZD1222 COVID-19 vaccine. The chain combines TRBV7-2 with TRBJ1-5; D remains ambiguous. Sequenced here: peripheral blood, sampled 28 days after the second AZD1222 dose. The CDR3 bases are TGTGCCAGCAGCTTATTGGGAGGAAACAATCAGCCCCAGCATTTT. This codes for CASSLLGGNNQPQHF.